The 21 T cell receptor beta chains presented below share a single source sample, sequenced in a study of blood T cell repertoires in COVID-19. Data came from immunoSEQ multiplex PCR; TCRdb stores just in-frame clones and leaves some out. The sample contains roughly 130,000 clones, around 80% of which appear only once. The sample was peripheral blood. These TCRs come from a man between 70 and 80 years old with acute or convalescent COVID-19.

This sequence joins TRBV10-2 and TRBJ1-3, with 8 positions matching TRBD1. From germline, CDR1 is WSHSY and CDR2 SAAADI. Unmatched junction bases numbered 7, after V lost 0 bases and J lost 3 bases. This CDR3 contains 17 residues. This CDR3 is CASSESQDRVIGNTIYF. The CDR3, as DNA: TGCGCCAGCAGTGAGTCGCAGGACAGGGTCATTGGAAACACCATATATTTT.

CDR3 nucleotides: TGTGCCAGCAGTTTACAGGGCGGCTATGGCTACACCTTC. Translation gives CASSLQGGYGYTF. The chain employs TRBV27 and TRBJ1-2; tentatively, D is TRBD1 (5 bases). The CDR3 has 13 residues. V was cut by 2 bases and J by 4 bases, with 8 bases left in between. In germline, CDR1 is MNHEY, CDR2 SMNVEV (reference sequence).

This clone occurred once. The rearrangement joins TRBV5-1 to TRBJ1-6; 8 bases are shared with TRBD1. The V segment lost 1 base and the J segment 8 bases; nucleotides outside the gene matches: 5. The length of the CDR3 is 15 residues. The germline CDR1 and CDR2 sequences are SGHRS and YFSETQ. The CDR3 nucleotides read TGCGCCAGCAGCTTGAATGCAGGGGGCTATTCACCCCTCCACTTT. Protein sequence: CASSLNAGGYSPLHF.

The chain combines TRBV11-2 with TRBJ2-2; 8 nucleotides align to TRBD2. The CDR3 length is 15 residues. In germline, CDR1 is SGHAT, CDR2 FQNNGV. The trim removed 1 base at V and 5 bases at J, leaving 3 bases unmatched. CDR3 DNA sequence: TGTGCCAGCAGCTTAGTGGTAGCGGGGACCGGGGAGCTGTTTTTT. Its protein is CASSLVVAGTGELFF.

This chain links TRBV5-5 with TRBJ1-5, with 7 bases that match TRBD1. The CDR3 contains 17 residues. Germline V gene lookup returns CDR1 SGHKS and CDR2 YYEKEE (reference sequence). J gave up 7 bases and V 1 base, and 14 bases lay outside the gene matches. The CDR3 here is CASSLTSTSRGHQPQHF. For the CDR3, the DNA is TGTGCCAGCAGCTTGACGTCGACTTCTAGGGGGCACCAGCCCCAGCATTTT.

The table lists this clone with a few counts. V gene TRBV4-2 combines with J gene TRBJ1-1, with unresolved D. Trimming took 0 bases from V and 1 from J, leaving 6 bases between them. Germline CDR1 reads LGHNA; CDR2 reads YNFKEQ. The CDR3 spans 14 residues. CDR3 in amino acids: CASSQDSKNTEAFF. The CDR3 bases are TGTGCCAGCAGCCAAGATAGCAAGAACACTGAAGCTTTCTTT.

The table lists this clone with many counts. The chain is built from TRBV29-1 and TRBJ2-3; 10 positions agree with TRBD2. The V gene end was trimmed by 8 bases and the J gene end by 2 bases; junction bases not matched to a gene: 7. The CDR3 is 14 amino acids. CDR1 is SQVTM, CDR2 ANQGSEA, per germline. The CDR3 nucleotides read TGCAGCCTTAGCGGGGGGCTGTACACAGATACGCAGTATTTT. The encoded protein is CSLSGGLYTDTQYF.

The chain couples TRBV5-1 to TRBJ2-2, with D possibly matching TRBD1 (5 bases). V was pared by 2 bases and J by 2 bases, with 10 bases between. In germline, CDR1 is SGHRS, CDR2 YFSETQ. The CDR3 extends over 15 amino acids. The CDR3 region is CASSFNRFNTGELFF. The CDR3 DNA sequence: TGCGCCAGCAGCTTTAACAGGTTTAACACCGGGGAGCTGTTTTTT. The entire variable domain, with the rest obtained from reference TRBV5-1 and TRBJ2-2, is as follows: KAGVTQTPRYLIKTRGQQVTLSCSPISGHRSVSWYQQTPGQGLQFLFEYFSETQRNKGNFPGRFSGRQFSNSRSEMNVSTLELGDSALYLCASSFNRFNTGELFFGEGSRLTVL.

This clone has just a few counts. The chain combines TRBV28 with TRBJ1-3; TRBD1 matches at 7 bases. CDR1 and CDR2 from the germline V gene are MDHEN and SYDVKM. V dropped 7 bases and J dropped 2; count of bases not matched to a gene: 5. This CDR3 has 14 residues. The CDR3 sequence: CASKQGLAGNTIYF. The DNA of the CDR3 is TGTGCCAGCAAACAGGGGTTGGCTGGAAACACCATATATTTT.

The chain has TRBV28 and TRBJ2-7; a possible D gene is TRBD1 (5 bases). There are 17 residues in the CDR3. Trimming left V 2 bases short and J 4 bases short, with 21 bases between. Per germline, CDR1 MDHEN and CDR2 SYDVKM. The CDR3 region is CASSLRRPGPFRYEQYF. CDR3 bases: TGTGCCAGCAGTTTACGCCGGCCAGGGCCTTTTAGGTACGAGCAGTACTTC.

V and J are TRBV3-1 (or the pseudogene TRBV3-2) and TRBJ2-5; 7 positions agree with TRBD1. Germline lookup yields CDR1 LGHDT and CDR2 YNNKEL (reference sequence). The CDR3 has 14 residues. V trimming: 2 bases; J trimming: 2 bases; junction bases outside the gene matches: 2. The CDR3 is CASSQPGQQETQYF. CDR3 DNA sequence: TGTGCCAGCAGCCAACCGGGACAGCAAGAGACCCAGTACTTC.

Only one count was recorded for this clone. The chain joins TRBV10-3 to TRBJ2-1, with 8 bases that match TRBD2. The V gene's germline CDR1 is ENHRY and CDR2 SYGVKD. V was pared by 11 bases and J by 7 bases, with 10 bases of the junction left unmatched. The CDR3 runs 13 residues. The chain's CDR3 is CAVLGTSSNEQFF. The CDR3 nucleotides are TGTGCCGTTCTCGGGACTAGTTCTAATGAGCAGTTCTTC.

The chain has TRBV5-4 and TRBJ1-1; weak D call: TRBD1 (6 bases). CDR1 SGHNT and CDR2 YYREEE come from the germline V gene (reference sequence). The CDR3 is 15 amino acids. The V end lost 0 bases, the J end lost 6 bases, and 15 bases lay between the germline ends. This chain's CDR3 is CASSLAPGAISEAFF. The CDR3 nucleotides read TGTGCCAGCAGCTTGGCCCCAGGGGCTATCTCTGAAGCTTTCTTT.

This clone showed up just once. At one boundary the junction diverges from the germline segment, which might be a read error. The gene calls are TRBV7-7 and TRBJ2-5; weak D call: TRBD2 (6 bases). From germline, CDR1 is SSHAT and CDR2 FNYEAQ (reference sequence). This CDR3 comprises 11 residues. The CDR3 DNA is TGTGCTAGCAGCGACGGGGGGACCCAGTACTTC. Translated: CASSDGGTQYF.

The chain has TRBV9 and TRBJ1-2, with no clear D. There are 17 residues in the CDR3. V dropped 3 bases and J dropped 3 bases, with 21 bases sitting between them. Germline V gene sequence: CDR1 SGDLS, CDR2 YYNGEE. This CDR3 is CASSDSQFASNHYGYTF. For the CDR3, the DNA is TGTGCCAGCAGCGACAGTCAATTCGCCTCCAACCACTATGGCTACACCTTC.

The rearrangement joins TRBV18 to TRBJ1-5; tentative D call: TRBD1 (5 bases). The length of the CDR3 is 14 residues. Per the germline V gene, CDR1 is KGHSH and CDR2 is LQKENI. Trimming stripped 6 bases from V and 5 bases from J, with 14 bases between. The CDR3: CASSSGGGYQPQHF. CDR3 sequence (DNA): TGTGCCAGCTCGTCTGGGGGAGGGTATCAGCCCCAGCATTTT. Complete variable domain (other parts from reference TRBV18 and TRBJ1-5): NAGVMQNPRHLVRRRGQEARLRCSPMKGHSHVYWYRQLPEEGLKFMVYLQKENIIDESGMPKERFSAEFPKEGPSILRIQQVVRGDSAAYFCASSSGGGYQPQHFGDGTRLSIL.

The gene calls are TRBV5-1 and TRBJ1-2; D is unresolved. V was pared by 2 bases and J by 5 bases, with 7 bases between. In germline, CDR1 is SGHRS, CDR2 YFSETQ. CDR3 length equals 12 residues. CDR3 protein: CASSFSGYGYTF. In DNA, the CDR3 is TGCGCCAGCAGCTTTAGTGGTTATGGCTACACCTTC.

The chain recombines TRBV7-9 with TRBJ1-4; TRBD1 agrees at 8 bases. Germline V gene lookup returns CDR1 SEHNR and CDR2 FQNEAQ (reference sequence). Losses at the gene ends were 4 bases for V and 7 bases for J; bases not matched to a gene: 2. The CDR3 consists of 13 residues. Here the CDR3 DNA reads TGTGCCAGCAGCTCCACAGGGGGTGAAAAACTGTTTTTT. Translating it yields CASSSTGGEKLFF.

This chain links TRBV2 with TRBJ1-1; 9 bases align to TRBD1. Germline V lookup: CDR1 SNHLY, CDR2 FYNNEI. With 6 bases clipped from V and 7 bases from J, the junction kept 9 bases outside the gene matches. There are 14 residues in the CDR3. The CDR3 nucleotides read TGTGCCAGCAGCCCGACAGGGGGAAGAAGTGAAGCTTTCTTT. As protein: CASSPTGGRSEAFF.

This chain connects TRBV18 to TRBJ1-2; TRBD1 aligns across 9 bases. The CDR3 extends over 16 amino acids. CDR1 is KGHSH, CDR2 LQKENI, per germline. Trimming cost V 2 bases and J 0 bases; bases outside gene matches: 4. CDR3 nucleotide sequence: TGTGCCAGCTCACCATACAGGGGGCAAGCTAACTATGGCTACACCTTC. It translates to CASSPYRGQANYGYTF. The whole variable domain, filled in from reference TRBV18 and TRBJ1-2, reads NAGVMQNPRHLVRRRGQEARLRCSPMKGHSHVYWYRQLPEEGLKFMVYLQKENIIDESGMPKERFSAEFPKEGPSILRIQQVVRGDSAAYFCASSPYRGQANYGYTFGSGTRLTVV.

This chain joins TRBV29-1 and TRBJ1-5; TRBD1 agrees at 10 bases. The trim removed 4 bases at V and 2 bases at J, leaving 8 bases unmatched. This CDR3 has 16 residues. The germline CDR1 and CDR2 sequences are SQVTM and ANQGSEA. The CDR3 is CSVALSGTGGNQPQHF. The CDR3 nucleotides are TGCAGCGTTGCGCTTTCTGGGACAGGGGGCAATCAGCCCCAGCATTTT.